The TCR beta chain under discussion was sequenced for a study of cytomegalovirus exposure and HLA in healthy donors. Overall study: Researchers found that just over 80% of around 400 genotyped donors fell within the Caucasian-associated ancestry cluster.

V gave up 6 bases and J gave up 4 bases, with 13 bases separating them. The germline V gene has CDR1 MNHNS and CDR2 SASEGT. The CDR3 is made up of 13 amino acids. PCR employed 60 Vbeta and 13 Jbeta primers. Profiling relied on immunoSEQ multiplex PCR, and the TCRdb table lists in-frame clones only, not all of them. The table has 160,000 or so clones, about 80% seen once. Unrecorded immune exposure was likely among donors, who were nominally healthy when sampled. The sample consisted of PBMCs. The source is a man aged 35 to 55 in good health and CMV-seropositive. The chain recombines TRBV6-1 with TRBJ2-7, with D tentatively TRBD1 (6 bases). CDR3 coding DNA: TGTGCCAGCAGAGGGGGTGGTTCGTACGAGCAGTACTTC. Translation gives CASRGGGSYEQYF.